This T cell receptor (beta chain) is drawn from a study of cytomegalovirus exposure and HLA in healthy donors. Study as a whole: Falling in the Caucasian-associated ancestry cluster were roughly 80% of under 500 genotyped donors. Study observations and caveats: Later on, an analysis showed TCR association rates differing by HLA locus, with DRB1 the most and HLA-C the fewest. The authors enumerated roughly 160 TCR beta chains as linked to cytomegalovirus.

A note on this clone: What it recognizes is unknown.

The donors, nominally healthy at sampling, likely had unrecorded immune exposures. The PCR had 60 Vbeta and 13 Jbeta primers. Only in-frame clones appear in the TCRdb table, and some are missing; sequencing was by immunoSEQ multiplex PCR. The sample has under 200,000 clones, about three quarters seen once; the top ten hold about 1.3%. The CDR3 length is 14 residues. V was trimmed by 4 bases and J by 3 bases, leaving 10 bases between them. Germline V gene sequence: CDR1 SGHTA, CDR2 FQGNSA. This chain joins TRBV7-2 and TRBJ1-5, with a tentative D call TRBD1 (6 bases). Input material: PBMCs. The receptor was isolated from a man aged 18 to 29 in good health and CMV-seronegative. Here the CDR3 reads CASSSQGSNQPQHF. CDR3 nucleotides: TGTGCCAGCAGCTCACAGGGTTCCAATCAGCCCCAGCATTTT.